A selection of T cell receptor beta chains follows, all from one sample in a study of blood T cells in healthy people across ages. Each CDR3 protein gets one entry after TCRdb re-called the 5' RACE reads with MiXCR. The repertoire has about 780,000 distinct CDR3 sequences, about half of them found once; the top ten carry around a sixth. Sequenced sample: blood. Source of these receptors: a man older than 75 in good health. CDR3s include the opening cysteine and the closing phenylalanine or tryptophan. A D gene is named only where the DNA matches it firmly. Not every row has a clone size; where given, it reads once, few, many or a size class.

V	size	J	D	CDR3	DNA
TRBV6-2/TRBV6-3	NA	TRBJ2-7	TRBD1	CASSWDRDRYYEQYF	TGTGCCAGCAGTTGGGACCGGGACAGATACTACGAGCAGTACTTC
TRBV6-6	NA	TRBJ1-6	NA	CAGRGNNSPLHF	TGTGCCGGAAGGGGTAATAATTCACCCCTCCACTTT
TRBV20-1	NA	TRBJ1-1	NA	CSARVYGTYEAFF	TGCAGTGCTAGAGTGTACGGGACATATGAAGCTTTCTTT
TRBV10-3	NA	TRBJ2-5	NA	CAIQGSGETQYF	TGTGCCATCCAGGGCTCCGGTGAGACCCAGTACTTC
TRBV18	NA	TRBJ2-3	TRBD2	CASSPSGGVADTQYF	TGTGCCAGCTCACCGTCGGGAGGAGTGGCAGATACGCAGTATTTT
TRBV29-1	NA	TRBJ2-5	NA	CSARRAGGNEQYF	TGCAGCGCCCGAAGAGCAGGCGGGAATGAGCAGTACTTC
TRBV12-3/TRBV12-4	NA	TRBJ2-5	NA	CASTILGAKETQYF	TGTGCCAGCACAATACTGGGCGCGAAAGAGACCCAGTACTTC
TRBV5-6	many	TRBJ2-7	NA	CASSFFAGTEQYF	TGTGCCAGCAGCTTTTTTGCAGGGACCGAGCAGTACTTC
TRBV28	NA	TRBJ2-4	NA	CASSEPPAKNIQYF	TGTGCCAGCAGTGAGCCCCCAGCCAAAAACATTCAGTACTTC
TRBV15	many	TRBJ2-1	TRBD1	CATSRGDRGGDEQFF	TGTGCCACCAGCAGAGGCGACAGGGGTGGGGATGAGCAGTTCTTC
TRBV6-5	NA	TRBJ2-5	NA	CASRGIVETQYF	TGTGCCAGCAGGGGGATTGTCGAGACCCAGTACTTC
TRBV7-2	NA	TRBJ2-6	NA	CASSLHTGANVLTF	TGTGCCAGCAGCTTACATACTGGGGCCAACGTCCTGACTTTC
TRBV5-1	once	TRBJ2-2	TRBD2	CASSPGRGAGELFF	TGCGCCAGCAGCCCTGGACGGGGGGCCGGGGAGCTGTTTTTT
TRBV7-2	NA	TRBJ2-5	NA	CASSLASGAGVGETQYF	TGTGCCAGCAGCTTAGCGTCAGGGGCAGGGGTAGGAGAGACCCAGTACTTC
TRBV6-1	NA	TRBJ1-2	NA	CASSPAENYGYTF	TGTGCCAGCAGTCCCGCAGAGAACTATGGCTACACCTTC
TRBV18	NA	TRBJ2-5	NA	CASSPSRSQETQYF	TGTGCCAGCTCACCATCTCGGTCACAAGAGACCCAGTACTTC
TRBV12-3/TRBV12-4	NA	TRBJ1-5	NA	CASSLSGQSNQPQHF	TGTGCCAGCAGTTTAAGCGGACAGAGCAATCAGCCCCAGCATTTT
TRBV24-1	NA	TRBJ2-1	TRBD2	CATSDLTSVDDEQFF	TGTGCCACCAGTGATTTAACTAGCGTCGACGATGAGCAGTTCTTC
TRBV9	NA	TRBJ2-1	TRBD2	CASSAVLAGNEQFF	TGTGCCAGCAGCGCAGTACTAGCGGGTAATGAGCAGTTCTTC
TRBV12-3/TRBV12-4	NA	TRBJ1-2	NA	CASSRTASGYTF	TGTGCCAGCAGTCGGACGGCCAGTGGCTACACCTTC
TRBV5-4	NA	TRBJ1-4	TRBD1	CASSSQGGAKEKLFF	TGTGCCAGCAGCTCGCAGGGGGGTGCCAAGGAAAAACTGTTTTTT
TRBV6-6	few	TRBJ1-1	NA	CASSYSIVGKPEAFF	TGTGCCAGCAGTTACTCGATTGTAGGGAAACCTGAAGCTTTCTTT
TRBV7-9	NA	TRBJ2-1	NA	CANSFERDNEQFF	TGTGCCAACAGCTTTGAGAGAGACAATGAGCAGTTCTTC
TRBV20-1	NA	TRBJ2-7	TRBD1	CSARAQGGYEQYF	TGCAGTGCTAGAGCACAGGGGGGATACGAGCAGTACTTC
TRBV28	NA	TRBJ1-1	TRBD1	CASSLGPGQGNSNTEAFF	TGTGCCAGCAGTTTGGGCCCGGGACAGGGGAATTCGAACACTGAAGCTTTCTTT
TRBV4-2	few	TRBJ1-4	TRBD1	CASSPGQHNEKLFF	TGTGCCAGCAGTCCGGGACAGCATAATGAAAAACTGTTTTTT
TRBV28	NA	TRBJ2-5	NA	CASSYSGQRRETQYF	TGTGCCAGCAGTTATTCTGGACAACGGAGGGAGACCCAGTACTTC
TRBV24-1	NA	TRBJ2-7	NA	CATEDQPTEQYF	TGTGCCACCGAGGACCAGCCGACCGAGCAGTACTTC
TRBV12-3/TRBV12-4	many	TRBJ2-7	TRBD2	CASSLAGVSYEQYF	TGTGCCAGCAGCTTAGCGGGAGTCTCCTACGAGCAGTACTTC
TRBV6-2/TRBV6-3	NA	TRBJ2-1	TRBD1	CASSYSRQGQNNEQFF	TGTGCCAGCAGTTACTCTCGACAGGGCCAAAACAATGAGCAGTTCTTC
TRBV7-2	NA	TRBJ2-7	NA	CASTLRGYEQYF	TGTGCCAGCACCTTACGCGGTTACGAGCAGTACTTC
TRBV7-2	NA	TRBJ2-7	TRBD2	CASSLRLAGLPGEQYF	TGTGCCAGCAGCTTAAGGCTAGCGGGGCTTCCGGGCGAGCAGTACTTC